Listed below are T cell receptor beta chains from one sample, sequenced in a study of identical twins. TCRdb re-called the 5' RACE reads with MiXCR, one entry per CDR3 protein. In the table there are about 900,000 distinct CDR3 sequences, roughly an eighth of which are singletons. This same sample was also part of a study on yellow fever vaccine responses in identical twins.

The sample taken for sequencing was PBMCs. The receptors shown here come from a woman aged 18-29 years in good health. CDR3s include the opening cysteine and the closing phenylalanine or tryptophan. D genes are given only for firm matches. Size is stated for part of the rows, as once, few or many counts, or as a class when the clone is expanded.

clone_size j_call v_call d_call cdr3_aa cdr3_nt
. TRBJ2-1 TRBV4-1 TRBD2 CASRPAGDREQFF TGCGCCAGCAGACCAGCGGGAGATCGCGAGCAGTTCTTC
many TRBJ2-2 TRBV20-1 . CSARVVASGELFF TGCAGTGCTAGAGTTGTAGCATCCGGGGAGCTGTTTTTT
. TRBJ2-1 TRBV12-3/TRBV12-4 . CASTPLGQINNEQFF TGTGCCAGCACCCCGTTGGGGCAGATAAACAATGAGCAGTTCTTC
many TRBJ2-4 TRBV5-5 . CASSFGTAKNIQYF TGTGCCAGCAGCTTCGGGACAGCCAAAAACATTCAGTACTTC
. TRBJ2-5 TRBV6-1 . CASSLDPGGQETQYF TGTGCCAGCAGCTTGGACCCCGGAGGACAAGAGACCCAGTACTTC
. TRBJ2-7 TRBV12-3/TRBV12-4 . CASSPILGEIHEQYF TGTGCCAGCAGTCCTATATTGGGGGAAATCCACGAGCAGTACTTC
many TRBJ2-1 TRBV6-1 . CASSEAWKQFF TGTGCCAGCAGTGAAGCGTGGAAGCAGTTCTTC
. TRBJ1-1 TRBV5-6 . CASSLALGDTEAFF TGTGCCAGCAGCTTGGCGCTGGGGGATACTGAAGCTTTCTTT
few TRBJ2-7 TRBV15 TRBD2 CATSRDKTSGFEYF TGTGCCACCAGCAGAGATAAGACTAGCGGGTTCGAGTACTTC
. TRBJ2-1 TRBV27 . CASSLTTYNEQFF TGTGCCAGCAGTTTAACCACTTACAATGAGCAGTTCTTC
few TRBJ2-1 TRBV27 TRBD1 CASRAGTGLSSYNEQFF TGTGCCAGCAGAGCCGGGACAGGGTTATCCTCCTACAATGAGCAGTTCTTC
. TRBJ1-2 TRBV12-3/TRBV12-4 . CASRHRDSQNYGYTF TGTGCCAGCAGACACAGAGATAGCCAAAACTATGGCTACACCTTC
many TRBJ2-1 TRBV2 . CASSPGGSNEQFF TGTGCCAGCAGCCCAGGTGGGAGTAATGAGCAGTTCTTC
. TRBJ2-5 TRBV4-1 . CASSQDLSGRAETQYF TGCGCCAGCAGCCAAGATCTTTCCGGCAGGGCAGAGACCCAGTACTTC
many TRBJ2-1 TRBV3-1 TRBD2 CASSQVLAGRDEQFF TGTGCCAGCAGCCAAGTCTTAGCGGGGAGGGATGAGCAGTTCTTC
. TRBJ2-3 TRBV6-1 . CASSEFSRIQYF TGTGCCAGCAGTGAATTTTCTAGGATTCAGTATTTT